These 16 T cell receptor beta chains share one sample of origin, sequenced in a study of cytomegalovirus exposure and HLA in healthy donors. The PCR employed 60 Vbeta primers together with 13 Jbeta primers. Method: immunoSEQ multiplex PCR; TCRdb's copy keeps in-frame clones and lacks some. The sample records 180,000 or so clones, approximately 73% being singletons. Sequenced input: PBMCs. The receptors were gathered from a woman between 25 and 40 years old in good health and CMV-seropositive.

The J gene is TRBJ2-3, the V gene TRBV9, with TRBD2 matching over 16 bases. V dropped 4 bases and J dropped 0; count of bases not matched to a gene: 5. CDR1 and CDR2 (germline): SGDLS, YYNGEE. CDR3 size: 18 residues. CDR3 bases: TGTGCCAGCAGCCAGGGACTAGCGGGGGGGAGCAGCACAGATACGCAGTATTTT. Translated: CASSQGLAGGSSTDTQYF.

The chain employs TRBV6-5 and TRBJ1-5; 10 bases are a match to TRBD1. The CDR3 covers 14 residues. Per germline, CDR1 MNHEY and CDR2 SVGAGI. J lost 7 bases, V lost 6 bases, and 6 bases had no gene match. CDR3 in amino acids: CASRGQGPDQPQHF. The CDR3 DNA sequence: TGTGCCAGCAGGGGACAGGGGCCCGACCAGCCCCAGCATTTT.

The chain's CDR3 is CASSSRSPLHF. The CDR3 coding sequence is TGTGCCAGCAGTTCCAGGTCACCCCTCCACTTT. The gene calls are TRBV28 and TRBJ1-6, with D uncertain. The CDR3 totals 11 residues. Germline CDR1 is MDHEN and CDR2 is SYDVKM. Trimming cost V 4 bases and J 10 bases, with 5 bases left between them.

V and J are TRBV5-4 and TRBJ1-1; 7 bases agree with TRBD1. CDR3 size: 15 residues. The V gene's germline CDR1 is SGHNT and CDR2 YYREEE (reference sequence). The V gene end was trimmed by 4 bases and the J gene end by 4 bases; junction bases not matched to a gene: 10. The CDR3 spells CASSTQTGKGTEAFF. The CDR3 DNA follows: TGTGCCAGCAGCACGCAGACAGGGAAGGGCACTGAAGCTTTCTTT.

The rearrangement links TRBV4-3 to TRBJ1-5; perhaps TRBD1 as D (5 bases). V lost 1 base to trimming and J lost 8 bases, with 15 bases between them. The germline CDR1 and CDR2 sequences are LGHNA and YSLEER. The CDR3 is made up of 15 amino acids. CDR3 loop: CASSQVAGESKPQHF. The CDR3, as DNA: TGCGCCAGCAGCCAAGTTGCGGGGGAAAGTAAGCCCCAGCATTTT.

The V and J genes are TRBV18 and TRBJ2-2; the D gene is possibly TRBD2 (5 bases). Germline V gene data show CDR1 as KGHSH and CDR2 as LQKENI. The CDR3 sequence is 16 residues long. The V end lost 6 bases, the J end lost 6 bases, and 20 bases lay between the germline ends. The CDR3 region has the DNA TGTGCCAGCTCTCAGTCGATCGGACTCAAGGCCGGGGAGCTGTTTTTT. Translated, it gives CASSQSIGLKAGELFF.

CDR3 loop: CASAGGSGANVLTF. CDR3 in DNA: TGCGCCAGCGCAGGCGGGTCTGGGGCCAACGTCCTGACTTTC. V gene TRBV5-1 combines with J gene TRBJ2-6; D is possibly TRBD2 (5 bases). CDR3 size: 14 residues. Looked up from germline, CDR1 is SGHRS and CDR2 is YFSETQ. V lost 7 bases and J lost 1, with 9 bases in between.

The chain is built from TRBV28 and TRBJ1-2; 12 nucleotides match TRBD1. CDR1 is MDHEN, CDR2 SYDVKM, per germline. The CDR3 totals 16 residues. V was pared by 4 bases and J by 3 bases, with 6 bases of the junction left unmatched. Here the CDR3 DNA reads TGTGCCAGCAGTTCCCTGGGACAGGGGGCCCACTATGGCTACACCTTC. Protein product: CASSSLGQGAHYGYTF.

The chain employs TRBV7-9 and TRBJ1-5; D perhaps matches TRBD1 (6 bases). This CDR3 spans 16 amino acids. V dropped 0 bases and J dropped 1 base, with 10 bases sitting between them. CDR1 and CDR2 (germline): SEHNR, FQNEAQ (reference sequence). The CDR3 sequence is CASSLALGGSNQPQHF. The CDR3 bases are TGTGCCAGCAGCTTAGCCCTAGGGGGAAGCAATCAGCCCCAGCATTTT.

The V and J genes are TRBV18 and TRBJ2-7; TRBD1 is a possible D gene (5 bases). Germline CDR1 and CDR2: KGHSH and LQKENI. CDR3 length: 14 amino acids. V was pared by 4 bases and J by 1 base, with 11 bases between. The CDR3 DNA is TGTGCCAGCTCACTGGCGCAGGGTTCCTACGAGCAGTACTTC. Its translation: CASSLAQGSYEQYF.

This sequence joins TRBV11-3 and TRBJ1-2; D perhaps matches TRBD1 (5 bases). CDR1 and CDR2 from the germline V gene are SGHNT and YENEEA. V lost 1 base and J lost 1, with 13 bases in between. CDR3 length equals 16 residues. The CDR3 region is CASSLGGQGLNYGYTF. The CDR3 DNA sequence: TGTGCCAGCAGCTTAGGGGGCCAGGGCCTTAACTATGGCTACACCTTC.

This chain links TRBV7-9 with TRBJ1-2; 9 nucleotides line up with TRBD1. With V trimmed by 2 bases and J by 5 bases, 12 bases remained unmatched. The CDR3 runs 17 residues. Germline assignment: CDR1 SEHNR and CDR2 FQNEAQ (reference sequence). The CDR3 region is CASSLRDRVVQGYGYTF. The CDR3 nucleotides are TGTGCCAGCAGCTTAAGGGACAGGGTGGTACAAGGGTATGGCTACACCTTC. The full variable domain, rest sourced from reference TRBV7-9 and TRBJ1-2, is DTGVSQNPRHKITKRGQNVTFRCDPISEHNRLYWYRQTLGQGPEFLTYFQNEAQLEKSRLLSDRFSAERPKGSFSTLEIQRTEQGDSAMYLCASSLRDRVVQGYGYTFGSGTRLTVV.

This clone showed up just a few times. This sequence joins TRBV4-2 and TRBJ2-1; 12 nucleotides align to TRBD2. Germline CDR1 LGHNA, CDR2 YNFKEQ. CDR3 length equals 19 residues. Trimming cost V 1 base and J 2 bases; bases outside gene matches: 9. DNA for the CDR3: TGTGCCAGCAGCCAAGCCCACGGGGCTAGCGGGGGGGCCTACAATGAGCAGTTCTTC. Translating it yields CASSQAHGASGGAYNEQFF.

The chain recombines TRBV5-6 with TRBJ2-3; D is undetermined. This CDR3 region has 13 residues. Deletions cut 1 base from V and 1 base from J, with 4 bases between. Looked up from germline, CDR1 is SGHDT and CDR2 is YYEEEE. The CDR3 bases are TGTGCCAGCAGCTTGACAGGCACAGATACGCAGTATTTT. Protein product: CASSLTGTDTQYF.

The rearrangement joins TRBV9 to TRBJ2-1, with a tentative D call TRBD2 (5 bases). CDR3 length: 15 residues. Trimming took 0 bases from V and 0 from J, leaving 7 bases between them. The germline V gene encodes CDR1 SGDLS and CDR2 YYNGEE. The CDR3 spells CASSVAAASYNEQFF. DNA for the CDR3: TGTGCCAGCAGCGTAGCAGCGGCCTCCTACAATGAGCAGTTCTTC.

The genes are TRBV10-1 and TRBJ1-6, with D possibly matching TRBD1 (5 bases). With 8 bases removed from V and 8 bases from J, the gap between germline ends came to 13 bases. This CDR3 is built from 13 residues. CDR1 WNHNN and CDR2 SYGVQD come from the germline V gene (reference sequence). The CDR3 DNA follows: TGCGCCAGCTCGGACACTTGGGATTCACCCCTCCACTTT. Protein sequence: CASSDTWDSPLHF.